The 3 T cell receptor beta chains below come from one sample, sequenced in a study of blood T cells in healthy people across ages. PCR was performed a second time for about 7 to 12 cycles using a sample-barcoded 5' primer and a J-beta primer mix. Via MiXCR, TCRdb re-called the 5' RACE reads, giving one row per CDR3 protein. The repertoire has approximately 770,000 distinct CDR3 sequences, about three fifths of them found once; the top ten carry approximately 23%. The specimen sequenced was blood. Receptor source: a man aged 30-40 years in good health.

This sequence joins TRBV20-1 and TRBJ2-5; 7 bases are a match to TRBD2. This CDR3 has 12 amino acids. Trimming took 1 base from V and 7 from J; bases not matched to a gene: 3. Germline-derived CDR1 and CDR2 are DFQATT and SNEGSKA (reference sequence). CDR3 coding DNA: TGCAGTGCTAGAGGGGGCGGGGGGACCCAGTACTTC. Translating it yields CSARGGGGTQYF.

The J gene is TRBJ1-1, the V gene TRBV29-1; 9 bases are a match to TRBD1. Germline values: CDR1 SQVTM, CDR2 ANQGSEA. CDR3 length: 13 amino acids. The junction had 5 bases not matched to a gene; V was cut back by 4 bases and J by 5 bases. The CDR3 bases are TGCAGCGTTGTACTGGGACAGGGAACTGAAGCTTTCTTT. Translated: CSVVLGQGTEAFF.

DNA of the CDR3: TGTGCCAGCAGTGTAAGCAGGGGCGAAATCTATGGCTACACCTTC. This codes for CASSVSRGEIYGYTF. This sequence joins TRBV2 and TRBJ1-2, with D tentatively TRBD1 (6 bases). V gave up 4 bases and J gave up 4 bases, with 16 bases separating them. The CDR3 runs 15 residues. Germline CDR1 and CDR2: SNHLY and FYNNEI.